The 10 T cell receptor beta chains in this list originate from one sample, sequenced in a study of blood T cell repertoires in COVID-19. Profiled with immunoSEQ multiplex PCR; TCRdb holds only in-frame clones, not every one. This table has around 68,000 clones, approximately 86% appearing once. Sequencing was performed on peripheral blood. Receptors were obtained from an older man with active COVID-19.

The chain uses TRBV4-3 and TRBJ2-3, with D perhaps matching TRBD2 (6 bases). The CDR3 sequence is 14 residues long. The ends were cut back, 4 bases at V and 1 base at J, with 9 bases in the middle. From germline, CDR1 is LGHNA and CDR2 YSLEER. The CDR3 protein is CASSLASGTDTQYF. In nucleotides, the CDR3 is TGCGCCAGCAGCCTAGCTAGCGGCACAGATACGCAGTATTTT.

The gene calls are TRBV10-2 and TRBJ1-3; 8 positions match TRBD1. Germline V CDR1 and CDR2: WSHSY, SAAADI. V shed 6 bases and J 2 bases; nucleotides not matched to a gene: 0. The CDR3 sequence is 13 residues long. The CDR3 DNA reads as TGCGCCAGCAGGGACAGGGCTGGAAACACCATATATTTT. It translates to CASRDRAGNTIYF.

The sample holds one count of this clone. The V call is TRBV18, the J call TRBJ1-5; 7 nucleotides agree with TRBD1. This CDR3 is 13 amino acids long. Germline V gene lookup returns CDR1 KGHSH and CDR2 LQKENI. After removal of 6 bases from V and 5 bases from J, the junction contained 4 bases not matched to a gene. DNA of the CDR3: TGTGCCAGCTCTGGACAGGCGGATCAGCCCCAGCATTTT. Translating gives CASSGQADQPQHF. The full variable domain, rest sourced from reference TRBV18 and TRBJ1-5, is NAGVMQNPRHLVRRRGQEARLRCSPMKGHSHVYWYRQLPEEGLKFMVYLQKENIIDESGMPKERFSAEFPKEGPSILRIQQVVRGDSAAYFCASSGQADQPQHFGDGTRLSIL.

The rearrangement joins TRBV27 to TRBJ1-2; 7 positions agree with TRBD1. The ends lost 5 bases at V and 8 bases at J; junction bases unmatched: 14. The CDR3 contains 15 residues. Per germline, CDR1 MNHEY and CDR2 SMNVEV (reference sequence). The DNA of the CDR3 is TGTGCCAGCAGTGATGTAGGGGGCCCCCTTAGGGGCTACACCTTC. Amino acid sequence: CASSDVGGPLRGYTF.

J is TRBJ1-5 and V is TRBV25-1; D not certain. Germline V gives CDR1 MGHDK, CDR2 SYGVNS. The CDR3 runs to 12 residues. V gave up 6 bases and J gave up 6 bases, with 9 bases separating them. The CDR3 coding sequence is TGTGCCAGCAGCTTGTCGGGTCAGCCCCAGCATTTT. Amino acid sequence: CASSLSGQPQHF.

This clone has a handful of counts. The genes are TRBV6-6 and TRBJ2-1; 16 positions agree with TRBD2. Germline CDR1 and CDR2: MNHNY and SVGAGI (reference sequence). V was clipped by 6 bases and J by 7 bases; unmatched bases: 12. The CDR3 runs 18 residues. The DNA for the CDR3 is TGTGCCAGCAGGCGAATCCCGGGACTAGCGGGAGGGCCAAATGAGCAGTTCTTC. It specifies CASRRIPGLAGGPNEQFF.

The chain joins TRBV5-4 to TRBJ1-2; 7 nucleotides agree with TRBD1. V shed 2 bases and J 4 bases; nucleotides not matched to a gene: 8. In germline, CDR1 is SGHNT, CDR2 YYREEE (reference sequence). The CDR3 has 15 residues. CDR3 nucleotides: TGTGCCAGCAGCTTAGGACAGGACCCCCTCTATGGCTACACCTTC. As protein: CASSLGQDPLYGYTF.

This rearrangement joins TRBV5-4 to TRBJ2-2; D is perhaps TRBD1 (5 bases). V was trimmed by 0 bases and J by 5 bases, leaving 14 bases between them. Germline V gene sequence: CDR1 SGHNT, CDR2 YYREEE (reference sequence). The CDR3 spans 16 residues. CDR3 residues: CASSLAPASGTGELFF. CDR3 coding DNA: TGTGCCAGCAGCTTGGCCCCGGCTTCAGGGACCGGGGAGCTGTTTTTT.

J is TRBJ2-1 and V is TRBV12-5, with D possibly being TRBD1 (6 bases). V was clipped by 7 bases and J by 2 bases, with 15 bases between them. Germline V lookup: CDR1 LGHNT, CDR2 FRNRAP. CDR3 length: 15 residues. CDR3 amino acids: CASARAQGPYNEQFF. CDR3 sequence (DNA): TGTGCTAGTGCCCGGGCACAGGGACCCTACAATGAGCAGTTCTTC.

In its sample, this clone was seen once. The CDR3 is CASSPGLAGVKSTDTQYF. In DNA, the CDR3 is TGTGCCAGCTCACCGGGACTAGCGGGAGTTAAGAGCACAGATACGCAGTATTTT. The chain is built from TRBV18 and TRBJ2-3; 14 bases line up with TRBD2. Trimming cost V 3 bases and J 0 bases; bases outside gene matches: 5. There are 18 residues in the CDR3. Germline V CDR1 and CDR2: KGHSH, LQKENI.